These 10 T cell receptor beta chains were sequenced from one sample in a study of T cell repertoires in aging, cancer and after chemotherapy (dated by TCRdb to about 2019). Instead of sorted cells or RNA, genomic DNA extracted from peripheral blood served as the source for amplifying TCR beta rearrangements. Sequencing took place on an Illumina MiSeq. Multiplex touch-down PCR with a mixed TRB-A/B primer pool was used to amplify rearranged TRB sequences covering the V, D and J segments. The public reads were reanalyzed by TCRdb: fastp trimming at Q25, MiXCR alignment, in-frame beta chains only. Duplicate CDR3 protein sequences are folded into a single record with the most common DNA and genes. Within this sample are 8,100 or so distinct CDR3 sequences, with roughly a third of them counted one time only. The top ten hold more than 2.5% of the sample. Sequenced material: blood. Receptors were obtained from a human donor in good health.

The rearrangement uses TRBV20-1 and TRBJ2-7; TRBD1 matches 9 bases. V lost 3 bases and J lost 5; bases outside the gene matches: 8. Germline values: CDR1 DFQATT, CDR2 SNEGSKA (reference sequence). The CDR3 has 14 residues. CDR3 DNA: TGCAGTGCTAGTCCACTCCGGGACAGGGACGAGCAGTACTTC. It specifies CSASPLRDRDEQYF.

The rearrangement links TRBV7-2 to TRBJ2-3; 9 bases agree with TRBD1. After removal of 5 bases from V and 4 bases from J, the junction contained 7 bases not matched to a gene. This CDR3 spans 15 amino acids. CDR1 and CDR2 (germline): SGHTA, FQGNSA. For the CDR3, the DNA is TGTACCAGCAGCCGACAGGGGGTAAGGGCAGATACGCAGTATTTT. This codes for CTSSRQGVRADTQYF.

This clonotype was seen a few times. The gene calls are TRBV20-1 and TRBJ2-4; no definite D call. The germline V gene has CDR1 DFQATT and CDR2 SNEGSKA (reference sequence). The CDR3 runs 16 residues. V lost 1 base and J 2 bases, leaving 15 bases between the germline ends. The CDR3 sequence is CSARVDERATKNIQYF. The CDR3 nucleotides are TGCAGTGCTAGAGTCGATGAACGGGCGACCAAAAACATTCAGTACTTC.

V is TRBV19 and J is TRBJ2-4; possibly TRBD1 or TRBD2 for D (5 bases each). With 5 bases removed from V and 2 bases from J, the gap between germline ends came to 22 bases. Germline CDR1 LNHDA, CDR2 SQIVND (reference sequence). The CDR3 loop spans 18 amino acids. The CDR3 loop is CASSAFRDPTGTKNIQYF. CDR3 nucleotide sequence: TGTGCCAGTAGTGCCTTCCGGGACCCCACCGGGACCAAAAACATTCAGTACTTC.

As for this clonotype: A junction boundary mismatches the germline segment, possibly from a read error. The chain couples TRBV12-3 or TRBV12-4 to TRBJ2-1, with D perhaps TRBD1 or TRBD2 (6 bases each). CDR3 length: 18 amino acids. As DNA, the CDR3 is TGTGCCAGCAGTTTAGGAGGGGGGCACTTTAGCTCCTACAATGAGCAGATCTTC. Residues: CASSLGGGHFSSYNEQIF.

This chain uses TRBV19 with TRBJ2-7; tentative D call: TRBD1 (8 bases). Trimming took off 9 bases at V and 5 bases at J, with 17 bases between the two ends. The CDR3 is 13 amino acids. Germline loops: CDR1 LNHDA, CDR2 SQIVND (reference sequence). The CDR3 DNA is TGTGCCAGCCTCGGACAGGGAGGGAACGAGCAGTACTTC. This gives the protein CASLGQGGNEQYF.

About this clonotype itself: One end of the junction fails to match germline, which may point to a read error. V gene TRBV10-3 combines with J gene TRBJ2-7; 9 bases map to TRBD1. In germline, CDR1 is ENHRY, CDR2 SYGVKD. The CDR3 sequence is 15 residues long. DNA for the CDR3: TGTACCATCAGTGAGGGGACGGGACAGGGCTACGAGCAGTACTTC. Translated: CTISEGTGQGYEQYF.

There are a few counts of this clonotype. The V and J genes are TRBV20-1 and TRBJ2-1; D is unresolved. CDR3 length: 15 residues. Germline assignment: CDR1 DFQATT and CDR2 SNEGSKA (reference sequence). V was pared by 3 bases and J by 0 bases, with 12 bases between. The CDR3 loop is CSASGISSSYNEQFF. The CDR3 nucleotides are TGCAGTGCTAGCGGAATCTCCAGCTCCTACAATGAGCAGTTCTTC.

CDR3 sequence reads: CASSDSRTDTQYF. The CDR3 DNA reads TGTGCCAGCAGTGACTCTAGAACAGATACGCAGTATTTT. The V call is TRBV6-4, the J call TRBJ2-3; D remains ambiguous. This CDR3 has 13 residues. The V and J ends lost 0 bases and 3 bases respectively, with 4 bases between them. Germline V gene sequence: CDR1 MRHNA, CDR2 SNTAGT.

V is TRBV28 and J is TRBJ1-1, with 12 positions matching TRBD1. The CDR3 sequence is 17 residues long. CDR1 MDHEN and CDR2 SYDVKM come from the germline V gene. V shed 5 bases, J shed 4 bases, and the junction held 11 bases outside the gene matches. Here the CDR3 reads CASSPSGDRGPFTEAFF. As DNA, the CDR3 is TGTGCCAGCAGTCCAAGTGGGGACAGGGGGCCTTTCACTGAAGCTTTCTTT.